These 15 T cell receptor beta chains came from one sample sequenced in a study of Graves' ophthalmopathy and Graves' hyperthyroidism (dated by TCRdb to 2017 to 2018). The run used an Illumina HiSeq 2000. For repertoire sequencing, the TCR beta CDR3 regions were amplified from RNA transcripts. A first-round RT-PCR used HTBI primers with the Qiagen OneStep RT-PCR kit, followed by a second-round multiplex PCR, size selection and purification. Using fastp at Q25 and MiXCR, TCRdb reprocessed the public reads and kept productive beta chains. Each CDR3 protein appears once, grouped with its most common genes and DNA. The sample table holds about 400,000 distinct CDR3 sequences, of which around 16% were seen once. The ten top clones hold 1.5% to 2% of the sample. The sequenced sample consisted of peripheral blood. The receptor source for this set is a woman aged 18-35 years with Graves' ophthalmopathy. Donor details come from another sample of the same person, matched by shared clones.

In its sample, this clonotype was seen a few times. The chain is built from TRBV27 and TRBJ2-5; 12 bases fit TRBD2. Germline assignment: CDR1 MNHEY and CDR2 SMNVEV (reference sequence). This CDR3 has 17 residues. Trimming cost V 5 bases and J 4 bases; bases outside gene matches: 11. The CDR3 DNA reads as TGTGCCAGCAGTCGAGCCGGGACTAGCGGGCCGTCAGAGACCCAGTACTTC. Its translation: CASSRAGTSGPSETQYF.

This chain uses TRBV5-1 with TRBJ1-1, with a tentative D call TRBD1 (6 bases). The V gene's germline CDR1 is SGHRS and CDR2 YFSETQ. V lost 4 bases and J lost 5, with 18 bases in between. The CDR3 runs 15 residues. In nucleotides, the CDR3 is TGCGCCAGCAGCGATACAGGGTCGGGGAATACTGAAGCTTTCTTT. Translated, it gives CASSDTGSGNTEAFF.

This clonotype was recorded many times. The CDR3 protein is CASSQGALYNSPLHF. CDR3 DNA: TGTGCCAGCAGTCAGGGGGCCCTTTATAATTCACCCCTCCACTTT. The rearrangement uses TRBV6-5 and TRBJ1-6; 8 bases map to TRBD1. Trimming cost V 5 bases and J 4 bases; bases outside gene matches: 4. Germline CDR1 MNHEY, CDR2 SVGAGI. CDR3 length: 15 residues.

This clonotype was counted at least ten times. The V call is TRBV11-3, the J call TRBJ1-2; D is perhaps TRBD1 (5 bases). Between the trimmed V and J ends, which lost 8 bases and 4 bases, there was a span of 23 bases. Looked up from germline, CDR1 is SGHNT and CDR2 is YENEEA. CDR3 length equals 16 residues. The CDR3 is CASGYLSPLDSYGYTF. The CDR3 bases are TGTGCCAGCGGCTACCTCTCACCCCTCGACAGCTATGGCTACACCTTC.

This clonotype showed up many times. The chain combines TRBV28 with TRBJ2-7; 11 nucleotides agree with TRBD1. Germline CDR1 is MDHEN and CDR2 is SYDVKM. V dropped 5 bases and J dropped 4; count of bases not matched to a gene: 4. The CDR3 runs to 14 residues. CDR3 in amino acids: CASSGDRGKYEQYF. Here the CDR3 DNA reads TGTGCCAGCAGTGGGGACAGGGGGAAATACGAGCAGTACTTC.

This chain joins TRBV4-2 and TRBJ2-2; TRBD2 agrees at 9 bases. Trimming removed 4 bases from V and 2 bases from J; junction bases left unmatched: 5. The CDR3 contains 16 residues. CDR1 and CDR2 from the germline V gene are LGHNA and YNFKEQ. CDR3 sequence: CASSRASGINTGELFF. In DNA, the CDR3 is TGTGCCAGCAGCCGCGCTAGCGGGATAAACACCGGGGAGCTGTTTTTT.

This clonotype was counted only a few times. CDR3 region: CASSTHRYYGYTF. The CDR3 DNA follows: TGTGCCAGCAGTACACACCGGTACTATGGCTACACCTTC. The rearrangement links TRBV12-3 or TRBV12-4 to TRBJ1-2; D call uncertain. This CDR3 is built from 13 residues. The V end lost 5 bases, the J end lost 3 bases, and 10 bases lay between the germline ends.

With respect to this clonotype: One end of the junction fails to match germline, which may point to a read error. The chain has TRBV6-4 and TRBJ2-5; no clear D. The CDR3 consists of 14 residues. CDR1 is MRHNA, CDR2 SNTAGT, per germline. CDR3 in amino acids: CASSYSYRKETQYF. CDR3 nucleotides: TGTGCCAGCAGTTACTCTTACAGAAAAGAGACCCAGTACTTC.

Ten or more counts support this clonotype. The genes are TRBV6-1 and TRBJ2-7; TRBD2 matches at 11 bases. Germline V gene sequence: CDR1 MNHNS, CDR2 SASEGT. Trimming took 7 bases from V and 7 from J; bases not matched to a gene: 12. This CDR3 comprises 15 residues. The CDR3 here is CASTQLAGASSEQYF. CDR3 DNA: TGTGCCAGCACCCAACTAGCGGGAGCTTCCTCGGAGCAGTACTTC.

The V gene is TRBV12-3 or TRBV12-4, the J gene TRBJ1-1; 9 bases align to TRBD1. Trimming cost V 5 bases and J 5 bases; bases outside gene matches: 9. The CDR3 extends over 15 amino acids. CDR3 in amino acids: CASSPGTGRETEAFF. In nucleotides, the CDR3 is TGTGCCAGCAGTCCAGGGACAGGGAGGGAAACTGAAGCTTTCTTT.

This chain joins TRBV28 and TRBJ1-2; 7 bases map to TRBD1. J lost 8 bases, V lost 5 bases, and 8 bases had no gene match. The CDR3 length is 13 residues. From germline, CDR1 is MDHEN and CDR2 SYDVKM. In nucleotides, the CDR3 is TGTGCCAGCAGTCCCTCGACAGGGCTAGGCTACACCTTC. Protein: CASSPSTGLGYTF.

This clonotype was counted many times. The chain couples TRBV6-1 to TRBJ2-7; D is uncertain. This CDR3 is 14 amino acids long. Germline V CDR1 and CDR2: MNHNS, SASEGT. V was cut by 0 bases and J by 4 bases, with 10 bases left in between. In nucleotides, the CDR3 is TGTGCCAGCAGTGAAGCGCTGGGGTGGTACGAGCAGTACTTC. It is translated as CASSEALGWYEQYF.

J is TRBJ1-1 and V is TRBV4-2, with 9 bases fitting TRBD1. This CDR3 has 17 amino acids. CDR1 is LGHNA, CDR2 YNFKEQ, per germline. V shed 1 base and J 4 bases; nucleotides not matched to a gene: 10. The CDR3, as DNA: TGTGCCAGCAGCCAAGCACAGGGGGCGGCGACGGGCACTGAAGCTTTCTTT. It encodes CASSQAQGAATGTEAFF.

This clonotype was observed many times. The chain is built from TRBV11-2 and TRBJ2-4; no reliable D call. There are 14 residues in the CDR3. CDR1 is SGHAT, CDR2 FQNNGV, per germline. Trimming took 3 bases from V and 0 from J, leaving 6 bases between them. CDR3 sequence reads: CASSLTLAKNIQYF. The CDR3 nucleotides read TGTGCCAGCAGCTTGACTCTAGCCAAAAACATTCAGTACTTC.

This clonotype was detected ten times or more. V gene TRBV7-2 combines with J gene TRBJ2-4; the match to TRBD2 covers 13 bases. V was clipped by 3 bases and J by 5 bases; unmatched bases: 10. Germline assignment: CDR1 SGHTA and CDR2 FQGNSA. The CDR3 contains 18 residues. The CDR3 region has the DNA TGTGCCAGCAGCTTCCAACTAGCGGGGGGGCCATCACAAAACATTCAGTACTTC. Encoded protein: CASSFQLAGGPSQNIQYF.